Presented here are 5 T cell receptor beta chains from one specimen sequenced in a study of human T cells and chemical hapten exposure (dated by TCRdb to 2020 to 2023). Libraries were made using RACE. The instrument was a NextSeq 500. The public sequencing data were trimmed at Q25 with fastp and processed into clonotypes with MiXCR by TCRdb, which kept only in-frame beta chains. Rows with one shared CDR3 protein collapse into an entry with the most common genes and DNA. The sample table shows 150,000 to 200,000 distinct CDR3 sequences, and around 25% are seen once. The ten top clones hold 2.5% of the sample. The time point label of this sample denotes: patch test 3, about 24 weeks after DPC sensitization. The sample's treatment or condition, from its label and the paper: therapeutic diphenylcyclopropenone sensitization with weekly scalp DPC. The sequences come from whole blood, collected in connection with sensitization to the hapten diphenylcyclopropenone (DPC). These receptors all stem from a woman aged 40 to 50 with alopecia areata. Some clones in this sample may be carry-over from other donors' samples.

This clonotype was seen a few times. The chain joins TRBV30 to TRBJ2-5; D is possibly TRBD1 (6 bases). Deletions cut 0 bases from V and 5 bases from J, with 10 bases between. The CDR3 extends over 13 amino acids. From germline, CDR1 is GTSNPN and CDR2 SVGIG (reference sequence). As DNA, the CDR3 is TGTGCCTGGAGTGTACAGGGCTGGGAGACCCAGTACTTC. This sequence encodes CAWSVQGWETQYF.

The CDR3 DNA is TGCAGTGCTAGATCTGACAGGGCCTCCTACGAGCAGTACTTC. It yields the protein CSARSDRASYEQYF. This chain uses TRBV20-1 with TRBJ2-7, with 7 positions matching TRBD1. Germline CDR1 reads DFQATT; CDR2 reads SNEGSKA (reference sequence). After removal of 2 bases from V and 0 bases from J, the junction contained 4 bases not matched to a gene. The CDR3 extends over 14 amino acids.

V gene TRBV10-3 combines with J gene TRBJ1-4, with D unclear. V lost 1 base and J 5 bases, leaving 5 bases between the germline ends. There are 13 residues in the CDR3. Germline V lookup: CDR1 ENHRY, CDR2 SYGVKD. This CDR3 is CAISELENEKLFF. CDR3 DNA sequence: TGTGCCATCAGTGAGTTAGAGAATGAAAAACTGTTTTTT.

V gene TRBV11-2 combines with J gene TRBJ2-7, with D perhaps being TRBD1 or TRBD2 (5 bases each). This CDR3 contains 13 residues. The germline V gene has CDR1 SGHAT and CDR2 FQNNGV. V dropped 2 bases and J dropped 7 bases, with 12 bases sitting between them. This chain's CDR3 is CASSLSEGLEQYF. CDR3 sequence (DNA): TGTGCCAGCAGCTTAAGTGAGGGGTTAGAGCAGTACTTC.

This clonotype occurred a few times. The genes are TRBV10-3 and TRBJ1-5; D remains ambiguous. The CDR3 covers 14 residues. Germline-derived CDR1 and CDR2 are ENHRY and SYGVKD. V lost 2 bases to trimming and J lost 3 bases, with 8 bases between them. DNA for the CDR3: TGTGCCATCAGTGAGGGCAGCCTCAATCAGCCCCAGCATTTT. Translated: CAISEGSLNQPQHF.